This T cell receptor beta chain was documented in a study of blood T cell repertoires in COVID-19. The data were produced by immunoSEQ multiplex PCR, yet TCRdb's version contains in-frame clones alone and is incomplete. The table lists approximately 15,000 clones, more than 80% of them singletons. V shed 0 bases and J shed 6 bases, with 6 bases lying between them. CDR1 and CDR2 from the germline V gene are LNHNV and YYDKDF (reference sequence). The CDR3 is 12 amino acids. The V and J genes are TRBV15 and TRBJ2-7; possible D gene TRBD1, 5 bases. Sequencing was performed on peripheral blood. The sequence derives from a man aged 50 or older with active COVID-19. CDR3 protein: CATSRDGAEQYF. CDR3 bases: TGTGCCACCAGCAGAGATGGGGCCGAGCAGTACTTC.